Here is one T cell receptor (beta chain) with its context. The antigen remains unidentified. Germline V gives CDR1 MNHEY, CDR2 SVGAGI. The J segment lost 5 bases and the V segment lost 9 bases, leaving 10 bases of the junction unmatched. The CDR3 contains 14 residues. TCRdb keeps only in-frame clones here, not all; method: immunoSEQ multiplex PCR. In the table there are 400,000 or so clones, 70% to 90% of which are singletons. The data are from a study of Ad26.COV2.S vaccination and SARS-CoV-2 variants. The treatment was: some 20 received Ad26.COV2.S at low or high dose, single or two shots; five or six received placebo; per-sample allocation not given. Sampling was performed 63 days after the first vaccine or placebo injection. Study results and caveats: Those who received the vaccine showed greater spike-specific TCR breadth than those given placebo.

This rearrangement joins TRBV6-5 to TRBJ1-1, with TRBD1 matching over 9 bases. Material: peripheral blood, obtained in a trial of Ad26.COV2.S vaccine versus placebo. The source of this sequence is a person aged 18-65 years who received the Ad26.COV2.S COVID-19 vaccine or a placebo. This CDR3 reads CASYTGGGSTEAFF. The DNA for the CDR3 is TGTGCCAGTTACACAGGGGGCGGAAGTACTGAAGCTTTCTTT.